A single sample gave rise to the 28 T cell receptor beta chains below, sequenced in a study of T cells in Graves' hyperthyroidism and ophthalmopathy. Authors of the study amplified TCR beta CDR3 regions from RNA transcripts. HTBI primers were the set used in a first-round RT-PCR of the TCR CDR3. MiXCR, run by TCRdb on the multiplex PCR reads, gives a single entry per CDR3 protein. This table has fewer than 450,000 distinct CDR3 sequences, less than 20% appearing once. What was sequenced was blood. These receptors all come from a man between 18 and 35 years old with Graves' ophthalmopathy.

This clonotype was seen repeatedly, ten times or more. The J gene is TRBJ2-7, the V gene TRBV7-9; TRBD1 agrees at 7 bases. Per the germline V gene, CDR1 is SEHNR and CDR2 is FQNEAQ (reference sequence). The CDR3 is 11 amino acids. V gave up 8 bases and J gave up 4 bases; unmatched junction bases: 2. The CDR3 DNA sequence: TGTGCCAGCGGGACAGAGTACGAGCAGTACTTC. Amino acids: CASGTEYEQYF. The full variable domain, with the rest looked up from reference TRBV7-9 and TRBJ2-7, is DTGVSQNPRHKITKRGQNVTFRCDPISEHNRLYWYRQTLGQGPEFLTYFQNEAQLEKSRLLSDRFSAERPKGSFSTLEIQRTEQGDSAMYLCASGTEYEQYFGPGTRLTVT.

This clonotype came up a few times. The chain carries TRBV7-3 and TRBJ2-1, with 15 nucleotides matching TRBD2. J was trimmed by 9 bases and V by 5 bases; bases with no gene match: 11. This CDR3 contains 17 residues. From germline, CDR1 is SGHTA and CDR2 FQGTGA. The chain's CDR3 is CASSASGTSGGRGEQFF. Here the CDR3 DNA reads TGTGCCAGCAGCGCCTCCGGGACTAGCGGGGGGCGGGGTGAGCAGTTCTTC.

The J gene is TRBJ1-4, the V gene TRBV12-3 or TRBV12-4; 8 positions agree with TRBD1. The CDR3 sequence is 16 residues long. V lost 3 bases, J lost 2 bases, and 5 bases stayed unmatched. The CDR3: CASSLSGGSTNEKLFF. The DNA of the CDR3 is TGTGCCAGCAGTTTGTCAGGGGGCAGTACTAATGAAAAACTGTTTTTT.

V usage is TRBV29-1 and J usage is TRBJ1-1, with D hard to call. Germline assignment: CDR1 SQVTM and CDR2 ANQGSEA. The CDR3 spans 10 residues. The CDR3 DNA reads TGCAGAGCCCCCGAGGTGGAAGCTTTCTTT. Amino acids: CRAPEVEAFF.

This rearrangement joins TRBV15 to TRBJ2-7; D remains unclear. The CDR3 sequence is 12 residues long. Germline V gives CDR1 LNHNV, CDR2 YYDKDF (reference sequence). Trimming stripped 2 bases from V and 5 bases from J, with 7 bases between. The CDR3 region has the DNA TGTGCCACCAGCAGATGGTATGACGAGCAGTACTTC. Translated: CATSRWYDEQYF. Supplemented by reference TRBV15 and TRBJ2-7, the full variable domain reads DAMVIQNPRYQVTQFGKPVTLSCSQTLNHNVMYWYQQKSSQAPKLLFHYYDKDFNNEADTPDNFQSRRPNTSFCFLDIRSPGLGDTAMYLCATSRWYDEQYFGPGTRLTVT.

This clonotype has ten or more counts. The CDR3 sequence is CASSQDRDRPGAETQYF. For the CDR3, the DNA is TGTGCCAGCAGCCAAGACCGGGACAGGCCTGGGGCAGAGACCCAGTACTTC. This chain connects TRBV3-1 to TRBJ2-5; 8 nucleotides line up with TRBD1. There are 17 residues in the CDR3. The germline gives CDR1 LGHDT, CDR2 YNNKEL (reference sequence). With 0 bases clipped from V and 4 bases from J, the junction kept 10 bases outside the gene matches.

As to this clonotype: A read error is possible here, since a much larger clone lies one base away. The V call is TRBV7-2, the J call TRBJ1-2; TRBD1 aligns across 10 bases. The CDR3 is 17 residues long. Looked up from germline, CDR1 is SGHTA and CDR2 is FQGNSA. CDR3 nucleotides: TGTGCCGGCAGCTTAGGGACAGGGGCCCGGAGAAACTATGGCTACACCTTC. It encodes CAGSLGTGARRNYGYTF.

On this clonotype: A much bigger clone sits one base away, suggesting this may be a read error. The chain recombines TRBV12-3 or TRBV12-4 with TRBJ2-3, with no clear D. The length of the CDR3 is 12 residues. V was trimmed by 6 bases and J by 8 bases, leaving 12 bases between them. The CDR3 loop reads CASRRSPGTQYF. The CDR3 DNA sequence: TGTGCCAGCAGGAGATCCCCAGGTACGCAGTATTTT.

This clonotype was seen repeatedly, ten times or more. Here the CDR3 reads CASSLPSGRGGYTF. DNA of the CDR3: TGTGCCAGCAGTCTACCTTCGGGCAGGGGAGGCTACACCTTC. V gene TRBV28 combines with J gene TRBJ1-2; possible D gene TRBD1, 6 bases. V dropped 5 bases and J dropped 8 bases, with 18 bases sitting between them. Per germline, CDR1 MDHEN and CDR2 SYDVKM. The CDR3 contains 14 residues.

The chain recombines TRBV11-2 with TRBJ1-6; D is uncertain. CDR1 and CDR2 (germline): SGHAT, FQNNGV. The V and J ends lost 1 base and 0 bases respectively, with 10 bases between them. The CDR3 sequence is 17 residues long. The CDR3 region has the DNA TGTGCCAGCAGCTTAGTTGAGGGCAGCTCCTATAATTCACCCCTCCACTTT. This translates into CASSLVEGSSYNSPLHF.

This clonotype was counted at least ten times. The chain links TRBV3-1 to TRBJ1-4; D gene ambiguous. Germline-derived CDR1 and CDR2 are LGHDT and YNNKEL (reference sequence). The CDR3 contains 12 residues. The germline V and J ends were trimmed by 1 base and 8 bases, with 5 bases remaining between them. The CDR3 nucleotides read TGTGCCAGCAGCCAAGGGCTCGAAAAACTGTTTTTT. Its protein product is CASSQGLEKLFF.

This clonotype was recorded once. V usage is TRBV7-2 and J usage is TRBJ2-2, with a possible D match to TRBD2 (5 bases). CDR3 size: 14 residues. Trimming cost V 6 bases and J 6 bases, with 14 bases left between them. The germline V gene encodes CDR1 SGHTA and CDR2 FQGNSA. The CDR3 sequence is CASRREETPGELFF. As DNA, the CDR3 is TGTGCCAGCAGGAGGGAAGAAACCCCCGGGGAGCTGTTTTTT.

This clonotype came up a few times. A much larger clonotype is one base distant, so this may be a read error. The chain recombines TRBV11-2 with TRBJ1-2; a possible D gene is TRBD1 (6 bases). The V gene's germline CDR1 is SGHAT and CDR2 FQNNGV. Deletions cut 8 bases from V and 7 bases from J, with 17 bases between. This CDR3 region has 13 residues. The chain's CDR3 is CASRAQGGLGYTF. The CDR3 DNA reads TGTGCCAGCCGCGCACAGGGAGGGCTTGGCTACACCTTC.

This clonotype has just a few counts. This chain links TRBV5-1 with TRBJ1-1; 9 nucleotides agree with TRBD1. This CDR3 has 15 residues. Germline CDR1 reads SGHRS; CDR2 reads YFSETQ. With 3 bases clipped from V and 8 bases from J, the junction kept 11 bases outside the gene matches. DNA of the CDR3: TGCGCCAGCAGCTCATTACAGGGGGCTGCTGCCGAAGCTTTCTTT. This sequence encodes CASSSLQGAAAEAFF. The full variable domain, completed using reference TRBV5-1 and TRBJ1-1, is KAGVTQTPRYLIKTRGQQVTLSCSPISGHRSVSWYQQTPGQGLQFLFEYFSETQRNKGNFPGRFSGRQFSNSRSEMNVSTLELGDSALYLCASSSLQGAAAEAFFGQGTRLTVV.

This clonotype turned up a few times. This chain joins TRBV6-5 and TRBJ2-7, with 8 bases that match TRBD2. Germline assignment: CDR1 MNHEY and CDR2 SVGAGI. The ends lost 2 bases at V and 1 base at J; junction bases unmatched: 1. This CDR3 has 14 residues. CDR3 coding DNA: TGTGCCAGCAGTTACGCGGGGGGTTCCTACGAGCAGTACTTC. Amino acid sequence: CASSYAGGSYEQYF.

This clonotype was seen only a few times. The rearrangement links TRBV9 to TRBJ1-2; no clear D. V gave up 0 bases and J gave up 0 bases, with 9 bases separating them. The CDR3 totals 15 residues. Germline V gives CDR1 SGDLS, CDR2 YYNGEE. The CDR3 sequence: CASSVGQDPNYGYTF. As DNA, the CDR3 is TGTGCCAGCAGCGTAGGGCAGGACCCTAACTATGGCTACACCTTC.

The table lists this clonotype with a few counts. The CDR3 reads CAIKPGLAAGELFF. The CDR3 DNA is TGTGCCATCAAACCGGGACTAGCGGCCGGGGAGCTGTTTTTT. The chain has TRBV10-3 and TRBJ2-2; 11 bases align to TRBD2. CDR3 length: 14 residues. Germline V gene sequence: CDR1 ENHRY, CDR2 SYGVKD. Trimming at V came to 7 bases and at J to 6 bases, leaving 4 bases not matched to a gene.

At least ten counts were recorded for this clonotype. The genes are TRBV6-1 and TRBJ2-7; 10 bases agree with TRBD1. The CDR3 is made up of 14 amino acids. Trimming cost V 7 bases and J 3 bases; bases outside gene matches: 6. Germline CDR1 and CDR2: MNHNS and SASEGT. The CDR3 DNA follows: TGTGCCAGCACGGACAGGGGGATTAACTACGAGCAGTACTTC. Translated: CASTDRGINYEQYF.

This clonotype has just a few counts. CDR3 bases: TGTGCCAGTAGTCCCCTGGGGGCGAGCTACAATCAGCCCCAGCATTTT. This encodes CASSPLGASYNQPQHF. The genes are TRBV19 and TRBJ1-5, with a tentative D call TRBD1 (6 bases). The CDR3 consists of 16 residues. The germline V gene has CDR1 LNHDA and CDR2 SQIVND (reference sequence). Trimming left V 5 bases short and J 3 bases short, with 17 bases between.

A few counts support this clonotype. The rearrangement joins TRBV20-1 to TRBJ1-2; TRBD1 matches 9 bases. J gave up 4 bases and V 0 bases, and 12 bases lay outside the gene matches. The V gene's germline CDR1 is DFQATT and CDR2 SNEGSKA (reference sequence). The CDR3 spans 17 residues. In nucleotides, the CDR3 is TGCAGTGCTAGAGACCGGGACAGGGCCCTATTATCCTATGGCTACACCTTC. It encodes CSARDRDRALLSYGYTF.

This clonotype was detected ten times or more. The V and J genes are TRBV27 and TRBJ2-1; no clear D gene. The V end lost 0 bases, the J end lost 8 bases, and 8 bases lay between the germline ends. The length of the CDR3 is 13 residues. CDR1 and CDR2 from the germline V gene are MNHEY and SMNVEV (reference sequence). CDR3 amino acids: CASSLSRVHEQFF. CDR3 bases: TGTGCCAGCAGTTTATCTCGGGTGCATGAGCAGTTCTTC.

The CDR3 DNA is TGCGCCAGCAGCCAACTCGCGGGACAGGGAGACGAGCAGTACTTC. It specifies CASSQLAGQGDEQYF. This chain connects TRBV4-1 to TRBJ2-7; 9 nucleotides line up with TRBD1. Trimming at V came to 2 bases and at J to 5 bases, leaving 7 bases not matched to a gene. The CDR3 loop spans 15 amino acids. Germline assignment: CDR1 MGHRA and CDR2 YSYEKL.

This clonotype came up many times. CDR3 region: CASSLGVGTGGQETQYF. Written as DNA, the CDR3 is TGTGCCAGCAGCTTGGGCGTCGGGACAGGGGGTCAAGAGACCCAGTACTTC. This chain connects TRBV7-3 to TRBJ2-5, with TRBD1 identical over 11 bases. With V trimmed by 3 bases and J by 2 bases, 8 bases remained unmatched. The V gene's germline CDR1 is SGHTA and CDR2 FQGTGA. This CDR3 contains 17 residues.

This clonotype was detected ten times or more. The chain uses TRBV5-1 and TRBJ1-1, with a possible D match to TRBD1 (5 bases). V was cut by 1 base and J by 5 bases, with 12 bases left in between. CDR1 and CDR2 from the germline V gene are SGHRS and YFSETQ. The CDR3 extends over 14 amino acids. The CDR3 nucleotides read TGCGCCAGCAGCTTGCGCGGGGCTGAAACTGAAGCTTTCTTT. Its translation is CASSLRGAETEAFF.

Many counts were recorded for this clonotype. The chain employs TRBV2 and TRBJ1-2; TRBD1 might be the D (5 bases). Germline CDR1 is SNHLY and CDR2 is FYNNEI. The CDR3 spans 11 residues. V was pared by 9 bases and J by 5 bases, with 10 bases between. The CDR3 nucleotides are TGTGCCAGACACTCAGGGTATGGCTACACCTTC. This encodes CARHSGYGYTF.

This clonotype was counted ten times or more. Here the CDR3 reads CASIDTGAMNTEAFF. CDR3 bases: TGTGCCAGCATTGATACGGGCGCCATGAACACTGAAGCTTTCTTT. This chain joins TRBV27 and TRBJ1-1; D is unresolved. The germline CDR1 and CDR2 sequences are MNHEY and SMNVEV (reference sequence). This CDR3 is built from 15 residues. V lost 7 bases and J lost 0, with 15 bases in between.

There are a few counts of this clonotype. Written as DNA, the CDR3 is TGCAGTGCTAGACCCCTCTACAATGAGCAGTTCTTC. This sequence encodes CSARPLYNEQFF. This chain uses TRBV20-1 with TRBJ2-1; D remains unclear. The CDR3 contains 12 residues. Trimming shortened V by 2 bases and J by 3 bases, and 5 bases separated the two germline ends. Germline V CDR1 and CDR2: DFQATT, SNEGSKA (reference sequence).

There are many counts of this clonotype. The genes are TRBV27 and TRBJ2-7; D not resolved. Deletions cut 0 bases from V and 1 base from J, with 4 bases between. The CDR3 is 13 amino acids. Germline assignment: CDR1 MNHEY and CDR2 SMNVEV (reference sequence). CDR3 region: CASSLSGSYEQYF. The CDR3 DNA is TGTGCCAGCAGTTTATCGGGATCCTACGAGCAGTACTTC.